The sequence of this TCR beta chain was determined in a study of multiple sclerosis patients with progressive multifocal leukoencephalopathy. This clone has only one observation. TCRdb's table, derived via immunoSEQ multiplex PCR, lists solely in-frame clones and lacks some. The table includes under 40,000 clones, 80% to 95% detected once. Time point meaning: before natalizumab initiation. This CDR3 is built from 12 residues. Germline CDR1 MDHEN, CDR2 SYDVKM. Trimming stripped 4 bases from V and 5 bases from J, with 8 bases between. The origin of this receptor is a man aged 30 to 39 with multiple sclerosis. The rearrangement uses TRBV28 and TRBJ1-2; no firm D call. The specimen was PBMCs. CDR3 protein: CASSSLRYGYTF. The CDR3 DNA sequence: TGTGCCAGCAGTTCCCTCCGGTATGGCTACACCTTC.